This T cell receptor (beta chain) was captured in a study of early T cells in non-severe SARS-CoV-2 infection (dated by TCRdb to 2020 to 2023). A note on the overall study: Because TCR sequencing relied on bulk RNA taken from unsorted whole blood, pairing of alpha and beta chains was not possible. Findings and caveats that apply to the study as a whole: VDJdb matching was skewed toward anti-spike CD8 responses, so virus-specific expansions were likely underestimated and private and CD4 specificities were missed.

Between the V and J ends, shortened by 9 bases and 0 bases respectively, the junction contains 9 bases. In the germline V gene, CDR1 corresponds to KGHDR and CDR2 to SFDVKD. Measured from the cysteine to the phenylalanine, the CDR3 is 13 residues long. Only the CDR3 DNA is retained, 39 bases long and in frame from the first base. Set within a cohort of healthcare workers in London, UK, this nested case-control study involved weekly PCR testing of nasopharyngeal swabs along with blood sampling. Healthcare workers were recruited between 23 and 31 March 2020, during the week of the UK lockdown, and were followed weekly for up to about 16 weeks. There are a few counts of this clonotype. Its antigen is not yet known. No qualities accompany the bases; no much larger clone lies one base away. The receptor library was made with 5' RACE. The sample was run on a NextSeq 500. Unique molecular identifiers were attached to individual cDNA molecules in the TCR library protocol so that sequencing error and PCR bias could be corrected. TCR alpha and beta chains were both sequenced, and the abundances of alpha and beta sequences in each sample were closely correlated with each other. As for the original processing: V gene, J gene and CDR3 annotation of TCR sequences was performed with Decombinator V4. TCRs were defined as expanded if a significant change between any two time points was detected under a Poisson model with p below 0.0001. Abundances of TCRs were expressed as counts per million after normalisation to the total number of TCRs sequenced in each sample. MAIT TCRs were defined by TRAV1-2 paired with TRAJ12, TRAJ20 or TRAJ33, and iNKT TCRs by TRAV10 paired with TRAJ18. VDJdb, accessed 1 November 2021, was searched for CMV, EBV and SARS-CoV-2 annotated TCRs, with TCRs annotated for multiple antigens excluded. In-frame beta chains were kept once TCRdb had trimmed the public reads at Q25 with fastp and called clones with MiXCR. All rows with the same CDR3 protein become a single entry with the most common DNA and genes. The authors' filters were not applied to this entry. The sample table shows approximately 62,000 distinct CDR3 sequences, and under 15% are seen once. 4% to 4.5% of the sample is taken by the ten largest.

The rearrangement combines TRBV24-1 with TRBJ2-3, with the D gene uncertain. The source material was whole blood. The clonotype comes from an adult who was a healthcare worker with PCR-confirmed SARS-CoV-2 infection or an uninfected control (not recorded which). Read as DNA, the sequence is TGTGCCACCGAATCGGACAGCACAGATACGCAGTATTTT. Its protein product is CATESDSTDTQYF.